A selection of T cell receptor beta chains follows, all from one sample in a study of shared clonotypes between healthy human individuals. Libraries were prepared by immunoSEQ multiplex PCR; TCRdb keeps only in-frame clonotypes and omits some of them. Of some 2,500,000 clones listed, 80% to 95% are singletons. The sequencing sample was made of naive CD4+ T cells from PBMCs. The origin of the receptors is a man aged 18 to 30 in good health. Some clones in this sample may be carry-over from other donors' samples. Each CDR3 is given with its conserved first and last residue. The D gene is left open where the match is weak. Clone size is not always given. Where it is, it says once, few, many or a class for expanded clones.

NA | TRBJ2-2 | NA | TRBV29-1 | TGCAGCGCACCCGAAGACACCGGGGAGCTGTTTTTT | CSAPEDTGELFF
NA | TRBJ2-7 | TRBD2 | TRBV27 | TGTGCCAGCAGTAAAGCGGGAGTGTCGTACGAGCAGTACTTC | CASSKAGVSYEQYF
few | TRBJ1-4 | TRBD1 | TRBV9 | TGTGCCAGCAGCCCTGGGACAGGGGGCGTAAAACTGTTTTTT | CASSPGTGGVKLFF
NA | TRBJ2-3 | NA | TRBV27 | TGTGCCAGCAGTCCGGGACGGCTCACAGATACGCAGTATTTT | CASSPGRLTDTQYF
NA | TRBJ2-7 | TRBD1 | TRBV7-2 | TGTGCCAGCAGCTTGGATTCCGGGACAGCAAGCTACGAGCAGTACTTC | CASSLDSGTASYEQYF
NA | TRBJ1-3 | NA | TRBV28 | TGTGCCAGCAGCGAAGCTGGTCCTGGAAACACCATATATTTT | CASSEAGPGNTIYF
NA | TRBJ2-3 | TRBD2 | TRBV2 | TGTGCCAGCAACGGACTAGCGGGATCACCAGATACGCAGTATTTT | CASNGLAGSPDTQYF
NA | TRBJ1-5 | NA | TRBV18 | TGTGCCAGCTCACCAGGGTTGGGGAGCAATCAGCCCCAGCATTTT | CASSPGLGSNQPQHF
NA | TRBJ2-2 | TRBD2 | TRBV5-1 | TGCGCCAGCAGCTTCAGGACTAGCCGTAAAAATTCGAACACCGGGGAGCTGTTTTTT | CASSFRTSRKNSNTGELFF
NA | TRBJ2-4 | NA | TRBV7-2 | TGTGCCAGCAAAGGGGCAGGGGGGTACATTCAGTACTTC | CASKGAGGYIQYF
NA | TRBJ2-3 | NA | TRBV2 | TGTGCCAGCATGGGGGGTCTGACAGATACGCAGTATTTT | CASMGGLTDTQYF
NA | TRBJ2-1 | NA | TRBV29-1 | TGCAGCGTTGACAGGGACCTCAGAGGAGGTGAGCAGTTCTTC | CSVDRDLRGGEQFF
NA | TRBJ2-2 | TRBD1 | TRBV28 | TGTGCCAGCAGTTTGGCAGGGACAGGCCCCGGGGAGCTGTTTTTT | CASSLAGTGPGELFF
NA | TRBJ2-1 | NA | TRBV9 | TGTGCCAGCAGCGTAATGTTGGGACCTCGAGACAATGAGCAGTTCTTC | CASSVMLGPRDNEQFF
NA | TRBJ2-2 | TRBD2 | TRBV2 | TGTGCCAGCAGGGGACTAGCGGGAGCTATCGGGGAGCTGTTTTTT | CASRGLAGAIGELFF
NA | TRBJ2-1 | TRBD2 | TRBV28 | TGTGCCAGCAGTTTCTATCGGCGGGAGGGGACGCACAATGAGCAGTTCTTC | CASSFYRREGTHNEQFF
NA | TRBJ1-4 | NA | TRBV4-3 | TGCGCCAGCAGCCAAGGCCATAACTTCAGGGGCAGGGATGAAAAACTGTTTTTT | CASSQGHNFRGRDEKLFF
NA | TRBJ2-5 | NA | TRBV4-1 | TGCGCCAGCAGCCAAGAATCGCGTGAGGAGACCCAGTACTTC | CASSQESREETQYF
once | TRBJ2-1 | TRBD2 | TRBV7-2 | TGTGCCAGCAGCTTAGCAGGGACTAGCGGGATCTATGAGCAGTTCTTC | CASSLAGTSGIYEQFF
NA | TRBJ1-2 | NA | TRBV6-1 | TGTGCCAGCAGTGAACTGGCTCGCAACTATGGCTACACCTTC | CASSELARNYGYTF
once | TRBJ2-1 | TRBD2 | TRBV10-3 | TGTGCCATCAGTGACCTGGGACTAGCGGATAACAATGAGCAGTTCTTC | CAISDLGLADNNEQFF
NA | TRBJ2-7 | NA | TRBV5-6 | TGTGCCAGCAGCTCCGGGGAAGTGGGAAGATACGAGCAGTACTTC | CASSSGEVGRYEQYF
NA | TRBJ2-7 | TRBD2 | TRBV27 | TGTGCCAGCAGACGGACTACTAGCGGCGCCTACGAGCAGTACTTC | CASRRTTSGAYEQYF
NA | TRBJ2-3 | TRBD1 | TRBV23-1 | TGCGCCAGCAGTCAAACAGGGGGCAAGAGAGGAGATACGCAGTATTTT | CASSQTGGKRGDTQYF
NA | TRBJ1-1 | NA | TRBV9 | TGTGCCAGCAGCGCCAATGCACCGAACACTGAAGCTTTCTTT | CASSANAPNTEAFF
NA | TRBJ2-2 | TRBD1 | TRBV7-3 | TGTGCCAGCAGCCTAGACAGGGGGGCCACCGGGGAGCTGTTTTTT | CASSLDRGATGELFF
NA | TRBJ2-1 | TRBD2 | TRBV11-3 | TGTGCCAGCAGCTCTACCAGGACTAGCGGGAGGAGCCCCTCCTACAATGAGCAGTTCTTC | CASSSTRTSGRSPSYNEQFF
NA | TRBJ2-6 | NA | TRBV25-1 | TGTGCCAGCAGATGGGGAGCCAACGTCCTGACTTTC | CASRWGANVLTF